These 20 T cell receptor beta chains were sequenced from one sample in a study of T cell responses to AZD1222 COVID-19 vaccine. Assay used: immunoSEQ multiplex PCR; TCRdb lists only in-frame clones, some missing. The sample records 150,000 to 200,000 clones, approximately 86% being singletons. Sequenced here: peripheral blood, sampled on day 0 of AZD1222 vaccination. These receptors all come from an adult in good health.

The CDR3 here is CASMDGGNSPLHF. The CDR3 DNA follows: TGTGCCAGTATGGACGGAGGGAATTCACCCCTCCACTTT. This chain joins TRBV19 and TRBJ1-6, with D hard to call. This CDR3 is built from 13 residues. Germline CDR1 is LNHDA and CDR2 is SQIVND (reference sequence). The V and J ends lost 7 bases and 7 bases respectively, with 11 bases between them.

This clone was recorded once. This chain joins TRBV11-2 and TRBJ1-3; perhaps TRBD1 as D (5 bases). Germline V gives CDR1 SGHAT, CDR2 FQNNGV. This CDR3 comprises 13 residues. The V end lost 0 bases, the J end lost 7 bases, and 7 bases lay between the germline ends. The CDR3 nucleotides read TGTGCCAGCAGCTTAGACAGGGAGAACACCATATATTTT. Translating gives CASSLDRENTIYF.

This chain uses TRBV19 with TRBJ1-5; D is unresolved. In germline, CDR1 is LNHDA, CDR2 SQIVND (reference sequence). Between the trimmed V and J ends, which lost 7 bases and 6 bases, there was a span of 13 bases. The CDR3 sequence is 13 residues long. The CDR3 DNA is TGTGCCAGTAACCGGGGTAGGAGTCAGCCCCAGCATTTT. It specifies CASNRGRSQPQHF. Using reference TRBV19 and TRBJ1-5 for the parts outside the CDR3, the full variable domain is DGGITQSPKYLFRKEGQNVTLSCEQNLNHDAMYWYRQDPGQGLRLIYYSQIVNDFQKGDIAEGYSVSREKKESFPLTVTSAQKNPTAFYLCASNRGRSQPQHFGDGTRLSIL.

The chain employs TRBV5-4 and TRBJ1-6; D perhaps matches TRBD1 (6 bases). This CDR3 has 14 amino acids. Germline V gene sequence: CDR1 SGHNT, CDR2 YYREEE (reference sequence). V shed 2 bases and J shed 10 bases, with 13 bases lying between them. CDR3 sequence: CASSLWGAESPLHF. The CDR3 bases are TGTGCCAGCAGCTTATGGGGGGCAGAATCACCCCTCCACTTT.

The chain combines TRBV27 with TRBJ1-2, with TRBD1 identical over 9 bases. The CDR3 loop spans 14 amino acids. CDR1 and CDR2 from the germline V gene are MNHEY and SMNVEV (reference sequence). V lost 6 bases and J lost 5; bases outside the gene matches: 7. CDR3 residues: CASSQTGTGYGYTF. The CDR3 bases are TGTGCCAGCAGCCAGACAGGGACAGGGTATGGCTACACCTTC.

The CDR3: CASSFEGSDTGELFF. Written as DNA, the CDR3 is TGTGCCAGCAGCTTCGAGGGCTCGGACACCGGGGAGCTGTTTTTT. V is TRBV7-2 and J is TRBJ2-2; D is perhaps TRBD2 (5 bases). V was cut by 3 bases and J by 3 bases, with 11 bases left in between. Germline V gene data show CDR1 as SGHTA and CDR2 as FQGNSA. The CDR3 totals 15 residues.

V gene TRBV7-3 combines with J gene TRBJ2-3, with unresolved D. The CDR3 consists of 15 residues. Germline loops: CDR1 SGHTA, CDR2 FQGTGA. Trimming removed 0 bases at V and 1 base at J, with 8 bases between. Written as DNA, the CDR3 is TGTGCCAGCAGCTTAACCCCTTTAGGCACAGATACGCAGTATTTT. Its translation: CASSLTPLGTDTQYF.

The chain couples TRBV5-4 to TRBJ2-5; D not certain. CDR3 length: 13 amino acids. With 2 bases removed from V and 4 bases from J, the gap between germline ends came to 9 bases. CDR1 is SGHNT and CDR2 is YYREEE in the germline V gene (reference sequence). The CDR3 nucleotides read TGTGCCAGCAGCTTCGGGCGATTAGAGACCCAGTACTTC. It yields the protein CASSFGRLETQYF.

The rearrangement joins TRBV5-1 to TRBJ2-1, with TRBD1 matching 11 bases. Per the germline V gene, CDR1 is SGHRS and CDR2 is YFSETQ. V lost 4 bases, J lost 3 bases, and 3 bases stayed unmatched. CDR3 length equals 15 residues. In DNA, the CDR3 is TGCGCCAGCAGCCCCGGGACAGGGGGCTACAATGAGCAGTTCTTC. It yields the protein CASSPGTGGYNEQFF.

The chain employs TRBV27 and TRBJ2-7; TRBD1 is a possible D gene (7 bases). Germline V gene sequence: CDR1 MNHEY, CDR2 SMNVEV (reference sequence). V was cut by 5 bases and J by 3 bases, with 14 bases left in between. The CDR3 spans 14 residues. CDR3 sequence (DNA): TGTGCCAGCAGTGTGCGGGACAGACTCTACGAGCAGTACTTC. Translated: CASSVRDRLYEQYF.

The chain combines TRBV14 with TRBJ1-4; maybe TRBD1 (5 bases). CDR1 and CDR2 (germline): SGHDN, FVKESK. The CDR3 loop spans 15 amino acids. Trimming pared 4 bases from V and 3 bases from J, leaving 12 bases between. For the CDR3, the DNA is TGTGCCAGCAGCCGGCAGGGTTTCGCTAATGAAAAACTGTTTTTT. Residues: CASSRQGFANEKLFF.

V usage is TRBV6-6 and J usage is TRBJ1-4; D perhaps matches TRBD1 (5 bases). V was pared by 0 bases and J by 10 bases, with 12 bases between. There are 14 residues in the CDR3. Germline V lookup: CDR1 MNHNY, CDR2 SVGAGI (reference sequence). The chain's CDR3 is CASSYSLGVGKLFF. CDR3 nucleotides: TGTGCCAGCAGTTACTCCTTGGGGGTGGGAAAACTGTTTTTT.

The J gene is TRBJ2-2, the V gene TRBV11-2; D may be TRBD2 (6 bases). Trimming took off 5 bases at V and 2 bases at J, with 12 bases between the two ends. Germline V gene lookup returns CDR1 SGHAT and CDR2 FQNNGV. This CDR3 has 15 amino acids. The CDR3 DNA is TGTGCCAGCAGCCGCGGGACCCACAACACCGGGGAGCTGTTTTTT. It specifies CASSRGTHNTGELFF.

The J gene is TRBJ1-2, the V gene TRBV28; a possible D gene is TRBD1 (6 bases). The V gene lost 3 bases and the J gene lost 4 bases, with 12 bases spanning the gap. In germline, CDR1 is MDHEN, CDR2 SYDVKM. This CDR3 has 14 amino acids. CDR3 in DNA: TGTGCCAGCAGTTTGCTGACACAGGGCTATGGCTACACCTTC. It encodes CASSLLTQGYGYTF.

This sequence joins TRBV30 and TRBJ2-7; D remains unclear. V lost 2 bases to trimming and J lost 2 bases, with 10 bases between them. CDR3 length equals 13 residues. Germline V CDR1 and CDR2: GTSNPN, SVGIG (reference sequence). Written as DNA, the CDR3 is TGTGCCTGGAGTTGGGCCGCAGCCTACGAGCAGTACTTC. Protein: CAWSWAAAYEQYF.

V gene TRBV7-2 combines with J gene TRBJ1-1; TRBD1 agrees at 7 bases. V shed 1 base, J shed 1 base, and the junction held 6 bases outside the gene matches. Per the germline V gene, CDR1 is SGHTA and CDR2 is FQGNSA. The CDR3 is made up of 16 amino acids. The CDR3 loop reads CASSLGQGRGNTEAFF. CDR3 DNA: TGTGCCAGCAGCTTAGGACAGGGCAGGGGGAACACTGAAGCTTTCTTT.

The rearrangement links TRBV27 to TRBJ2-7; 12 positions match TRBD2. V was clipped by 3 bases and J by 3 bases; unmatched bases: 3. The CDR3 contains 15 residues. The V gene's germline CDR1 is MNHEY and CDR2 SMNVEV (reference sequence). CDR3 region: CASSFKGLAGYEQYF. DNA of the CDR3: TGTGCCAGCAGTTTTAAGGGACTAGCGGGCTACGAGCAGTACTTC.

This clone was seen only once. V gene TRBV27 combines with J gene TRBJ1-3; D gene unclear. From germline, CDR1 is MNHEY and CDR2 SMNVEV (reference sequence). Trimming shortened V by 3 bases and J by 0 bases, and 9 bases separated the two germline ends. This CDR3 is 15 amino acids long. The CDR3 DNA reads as TGTGCCAGCAGTTTCACGGGGAGCTCTGGAAACACCATATATTTT. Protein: CASSFTGSSGNTIYF.

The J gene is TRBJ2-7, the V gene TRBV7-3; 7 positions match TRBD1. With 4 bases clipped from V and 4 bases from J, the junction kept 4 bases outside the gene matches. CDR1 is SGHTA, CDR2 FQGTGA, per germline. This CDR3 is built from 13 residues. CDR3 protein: CASSYRQGYEQYF. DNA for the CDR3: TGTGCCAGCAGCTATCGACAGGGTTACGAGCAGTACTTC.

The CDR3 bases are TGTGCCAGCAGAAGGGGGACAGGGGGCAATCAGCCCCAGCATTTT. The encoded protein is CASRRGTGGNQPQHF. The V gene is TRBV6-5, the J gene TRBJ1-5, with 10 bases fitting TRBD1. V lost 6 bases and J lost 2; bases outside the gene matches: 4. Germline V CDR1 and CDR2: MNHEY, SVGAGI. The CDR3 extends over 15 amino acids.